What follows are 8 T cell receptor beta chains derived from one specimen sequenced in a study of shared clonotypes between healthy human individuals. Data came from immunoSEQ multiplex PCR; TCRdb stores just in-frame clones and leaves some out. Altogether about 510,000 clones are present, 90% to 96% being singletons, with the ten largest covering 0.06%. Sample: naive CD4+ T cells sorted from blood. Subset meaning: CD45RA+ positively selected. The receptors come from a woman aged 30 to 39 in good health.

This clone came up once. The V and J genes are TRBV10-3 and TRBJ2-1; no reliable D call. In germline, CDR1 is ENHRY, CDR2 SYGVKD. Trimming pared 0 bases from V and 9 bases from J, leaving 6 bases between. CDR3 length equals 12 residues. The chain's CDR3 is CAISESSGEQFF. The CDR3 region has the DNA TGTGCCATCAGTGAGTCATCTGGTGAGCAGTTCTTC.

The V gene is TRBV7-9, the J gene TRBJ2-7; D is uncertain. Germline loops: CDR1 SEHNR, CDR2 FQNEAQ (reference sequence). The CDR3 spans 15 residues. V lost 1 base and J lost 2, with 12 bases in between. The CDR3 DNA follows: TGTGCCAGCAGCTTAGGCAGTCTCGTCACCTACGAGCAGTACTTC. It is translated as CASSLGSLVTYEQYF.

The chain joins TRBV28 to TRBJ1-5; 8 bases agree with TRBD1. Germline V gene data show CDR1 as MDHEN and CDR2 as SYDVKM. V shed 8 bases and J 7 bases; nucleotides not matched to a gene: 7. The CDR3 is 13 amino acids. The CDR3 protein is CASADRVRQPQHF. The CDR3 region has the DNA TGTGCCAGCGCGGACAGGGTTCGACAGCCCCAGCATTTT.

The rearrangement joins TRBV5-1 to TRBJ2-7; 11 nucleotides align to TRBD1. Per the germline V gene, CDR1 is SGHRS and CDR2 is YFSETQ. J gave up 7 bases and V 3 bases, and 12 bases lay outside the gene matches. CDR3 length equals 16 residues. The CDR3, as DNA: TGCGCCAGCAGCTCGCCTACTGGACAGGGGGCTGGAGAGCAGTACTTC. This encodes CASSSPTGQGAGEQYF.

The chain combines TRBV7-8 with TRBJ2-1; D possibly corresponds to TRBD2 (7 bases). The length of the CDR3 is 15 residues. V gave up 8 bases and J gave up 7 bases, with 21 bases separating them. CDR1 is SGHVS, CDR2 FQNEAQ, per germline. This chain's CDR3 is CASEGGSGVPNEQFF. The CDR3 bases are TGTGCCAGCGAGGGGGGGTCAGGGGTTCCAAATGAGCAGTTCTTC.

This clone has a single count. One junction end does not reproduce the germline sequence, and a read error may be involved. The chain is built from TRBV29-1 and TRBJ2-4, with D possibly matching TRBD2 (5 bases). The CDR3 is 12 residues long. Germline CDR1 and CDR2: SQVTM and ANQGSEA. The CDR3 nucleotides are TGTAGCGTTGAGACCTACAAAAACATTCAGTACTTC. Protein product: CSVETYKNIQYF.

CDR3 sequence: CASSRGARTGNFYEQYF. The CDR3 coding sequence is TGCGCCAGCAGCCGAGGTGCCCGGACAGGGAATTTTTACGAGCAGTACTTC. The chain joins TRBV5-1 to TRBJ2-7; 8 nucleotides match TRBD1. Germline V lookup: CDR1 SGHRS, CDR2 YFSETQ. This CDR3 has 17 amino acids. The V gene end was trimmed by 4 bases and the J gene end by 4 bases; junction bases not matched to a gene: 16.

The CDR3 DNA follows: TGTGCCAGCACCCTGCGGGATACGCAGTATTTT. It yields the protein CASTLRDTQYF. V usage is TRBV6-6 and J usage is TRBJ2-3; no reliable D call. Trimming removed 7 bases from V and 6 bases from J, with 8 bases in between. The CDR3 runs 11 residues. Germline V gives CDR1 MNHNY, CDR2 SVGAGI (reference sequence).